This TCR beta chain was sequenced during a study of beta chain features in type 1 diabetes (dated by TCRdb to the late 2010s). As for the study more broadly: Mean age, gender distribution, total cell number and subset yield were not different between patients and healthy donors. A total of roughly 99 million sorted cells were examined across all samples, and the number of cells per subset was strongly correlated with RNA yield. In the study, TCRB repertoires of sorted circulating CD4+ T cell subsets from recently diagnosed type 1 diabetes patients were compared with those of matched healthy donors. Regulatory and stem cell-like memory subsets were isolated from only 8 patients and roughly 8 healthy donors, whereas naive and central memory subsets came from all 30 or so donors.

Overall study results and their limits: Sequencing cDNA rather than genomic DNA could over-represent highly expressing activated cells, although activation and CD3 levels did not differ between groups. PCR might favor shorter templates, but patient and control samples were amplified and corrected together, so any skew would affect both groups equally. A moderate but significant shortening of TCRB CDR3 length was observed in type 1 diabetes patients in all four CD4+ subsets. Because the HLA sub-analyses included only small numbers of individuals, any influence of HLA type on TCRB rearrangement was left unresolved. Naive, central memory and regulatory TCRB repertoires appeared more similar among patients than among healthy donors. Fewer insertions and more nucleotide deletions at VDJ recombination sites were observed in patients with type 1 diabetes, implying thymic rearrangement abnormalities.

All of the isolated RNA was reverse transcribed with the High Capacity cDNA Reverse Transcription Kit, so expressed TCRB transcripts were sequenced. Naive, central memory and regulatory T cell samples underwent deep immunoSEQ sequencing, averaging approximately 3.5 million total reads per sample. Sorted cells were lysed in RLT buffer, and RNA was extracted using DNase-treated RNeasy Micro or Mini kits according to cell number. Each cell subset was processed on its own to prevent cross-contamination, while patient and healthy donor samples were processed together. The immunoSEQ multiplex PCR was used to amplify TCRB sequences from cDNA, yielding 87-bp fragments that span the CDR3 region. The amplicons were sequenced using the Illumina HiSeq platform. On the study's bioinformatics: Synthetic template baselines were used to correct PCR bias computationally, reads within Hamming distance 2 were collapsed, and singletons that could not be merged were discarded. Reads were aligned to IMGT to assign V, D and J genes, CDR3 length, and insertions or deletions at six rearrangement sites. Within each subset, clonotype counts were normalized to sorted cell number, and only after that were true diversity and Gini coefficients computed with the tcR R package. The overlap coefficient, calculated on TCRB nucleotide sequences, was used to quantify repertoire sharing. Out-of-frame TCRB sequences from naive cells were analyzed to stand in for the pre-selection repertoire. This is the immuneACCESS table as TCRdb keeps it, with only in-frame sequences that have V and J called. A part of the clones is gone; compared with another copy, unresolved V genes explain less than half, and the rest is unexplained. The DNA was the basis for D and trimming; V, J and clone size are from that table. The sample contains about 360,000 clones, 10% to 15% of them found a single time. About 0.017% of the sample belongs to the ten largest clones.

Comments on this clone: Which antigen it targets is not known. Nothing much larger sits one base from this clone, and base qualities are not available.

From each donor, a single peripheral blood sample of about 116 mL on average was drawn into heparinised tubes. A BD FACSAria II and a panel including CD45RO, CCR7, CD25, CD127, CD95 and CD27 were used to sort naive, central memory, regulatory and stem cell-like memory CD4+ T cells. All sorted populations exceeded 95% purity. PBMCs were separated immediately by Lymphoprep density gradient centrifugation and were stained directly, without being cultured. To minimize batch effects, samples were stained and sorted in pairs, one healthy donor with one patient per experiment. Sequencing used naive CD4+ T cells from blood. The cell subset or site label, read with the paper, signifies: true naive CD4+ T cells. The TCR originated in a man in his late teens or twenties in good health.

The CDR3 reads CASSQDNQRQASYEQYF. The nucleotide sequence reads TGCGCCAGCAGCCAAGATAACCAGCGACAGGCTTCCTACGAGCAGTACTTC. This chain is built from TRBV4-1 and TRBJ2-7; a tentative D call is TRBD1 (6 bases match). Taken from the germline V gene, the CDR1 and CDR2 loops are MGHRA and YSYEKL. Cut back by 0 bases and 1 base, the V and J ends lie 16 bases apart. Counted from cysteine to phenylalanine, this CDR3 has 17 amino acids. CDR3 DNA only is kept here, 51 bases in frame from base 1.